These T cell receptor beta chains were read from a single sample in a study of cytomegalovirus exposure and HLA in healthy donors. Sequencing was performed with immunoSEQ multiplex PCR; in TCRdb, only in-frame clones are kept and a portion is missing. This listing includes 95,000 to 150,000 clones. Sequencing was performed on PBMCs. The receptors originated from a man younger than 30 in good health and CMV-seronegative. Both conserved end residues are part of each CDR3. Fields, in order: CDR3 length, V gene, J gene, CDR3 protein.

>13|TRBV2|TRBJ2-1
CASKGDRDNEQFF
>12|TRBV4-2|TRBJ2-7
CASSQGRYEQYF
>12|TRBV5-1|TRBJ2-5
CASSLVRETQYF
>13|TRBV19|TRBJ2-7
CASSIMASYEQYF
>14|TRBV19|TRBJ1-5
CASSMLVPDQPQHF
>12|TRBV13|TRBJ1-1
CASSLDRAEAFF
>16|TRBV7-9|TRBJ1-1
CASRGQGVVWNTEAFF
>12|TRBV5-6|TRBJ1-4
CASSLRQEKLFF
>15|TRBV12-5|TRBJ2-5
CASGLVGQGQETQYF
>17|TRBV19|TRBJ2-1
CASSPRPAGVARNEQFF
>14|TRBV7-9|TRBJ1-2
CASSPARGNYGYTF
>16|TRBV7-2|-
CASSRKESGGPYEQYF
>14|TRBV11-2|TRBJ2-7
CASRALAGEGEQYF
>15|TRBV5-6|TRBJ1-1
CASSFQQVSNTEAFF
>16|TRBV7-8|TRBJ1-2
CASSLSLGLGIGGYTF
>15|TRBV28|TRBJ1-6
CASSPWTGRESPLHF
>15|TRBV4-2|TRBJ2-7
CASSQGDRGGDEQYF
>12|TRBV2|TRBJ2-5
CASSEGWDRSNF
>14|TRBV18|TRBJ1-3
CASSPGQGGNTIYF
>14|TRBV5-6|TRBJ2-7
CASSFGTGAYEQYF
>17|TRBV7-3|TRBJ2-5
CASSVGSRDRGRETQYF
>13|TRBV9|TRBJ2-3
CASSVVLDSTQYF
>15|TRBV7-6|TRBJ1-1
CASSSGQGLNTEAFF
>12|TRBV5-6|TRBJ2-5
CASSRVQETQYF